This entry is about one T cell receptor beta chain. Its antigen is not identified. The data stem from a study of a mutant IDH1 vaccine in newly diagnosed glioma. The time point is: week 23, last vaccination. Topical imiquimod accompanied each vaccine dose, which consisted of 300 ug of mutant IDH1 20-mer peptide. The assay was immunoSEQ multiplex PCR, and TCRdb's table has in-frame clones only and misses some. The sample lists tens of thousands of clones; approximately 87% were seen once. This specimen consisted of PBMCs, obtained from a glioma patient whose treatment included an IDH1 peptide vaccine. The TCR originated in a man younger than 35 with glioma.

As DNA, the CDR3 is TGCGCCAGCAGCTTCTACAATGAGCAGTTCTTC. Its translation: CASSFYNEQFF. V usage is TRBV5-1 and J usage is TRBJ2-1; D unresolved. In germline, CDR1 is SGHRS, CDR2 YFSETQ. This CDR3 spans 11 amino acids. Trimming pared 2 bases from V and 3 bases from J, leaving 0 bases between.